This entry lists 21 T cell receptor beta chains sequenced from one sample in a study of blood T cells in healthy people across ages. A second about 6 to 11 cycle PCR used barcoded and J-beta primers. TCRdb re-derived calls from the 5' RACE reads in MiXCR, one entry per CDR3 protein. The data contain fewer than 700,000 distinct CDR3 sequences, less than 45% of them singletons. Sequencing was carried out using blood. Source of these receptors: a man aged 80 or over in good health.

This chain links TRBV29-1 with TRBJ2-1; maybe TRBD2 (7 bases). Germline V gene data show CDR1 as SQVTM and CDR2 as ANQGSEA. Trimming left V 2 bases short and J 7 bases short, with 15 bases between. The CDR3 loop spans 14 amino acids. This CDR3 reads CSVELWGGSNEQFF. CDR3 coding DNA: TGCAGCGTTGAATTGTGGGGGGGCTCGAATGAGCAGTTCTTC.

The chain employs TRBV20-1 and TRBJ1-1; 7 nucleotides align to TRBD1. The V and J ends lost 5 bases and 5 bases, in that order; junction bases with no gene match: 17. The CDR3 extends over 16 amino acids. The germline V gene has CDR1 DFQATT and CDR2 SNEGSKA (reference sequence). The CDR3 bases are TGCAGTGCTCCCCGATCCGAACTCGCAGGGGGAACTGAAGCTTTCTTT. It codes for CSAPRSELAGGTEAFF.

This clonotype has more than one count but fewer than ten. The chain combines TRBV29-1 with TRBJ2-1; TRBD1 matches 11 bases. Germline V gene sequence: CDR1 SQVTM, CDR2 ANQGSEA. The CDR3 spans 12 residues. Losses at the gene ends were 4 bases for V and 9 bases for J; bases not matched to a gene: 2. CDR3 coding DNA: TGCAGCGTTGGGACAGGGGGCGGTGAGCAGTTCTTC. Its protein product is CSVGTGGGEQFF.

This chain links TRBV4-3 with TRBJ2-5; 10 bases line up with TRBD2. Trimming took 1 base from V and 2 from J; bases not matched to a gene: 7. The CDR3 is made up of 17 amino acids. The V gene's germline CDR1 is LGHNA and CDR2 YSLEER. Written as DNA, the CDR3 is TGCGCCAGCAGCCAAGGGACTAGCGGTGCTACTCAAGAGACCCAGTACTTC. Amino acid sequence: CASSQGTSGATQETQYF.

This sequence joins TRBV20-1 and TRBJ2-2; 10 bases are shared with TRBD2. The CDR3 consists of 14 residues. The germline CDR1 and CDR2 sequences are DFQATT and SNEGSKA (reference sequence). J gave up 4 bases and V 6 bases, and 5 bases lay outside the gene matches. CDR3 nucleotides: TGCAGTGCAAAGCGGGAGGGCGTCACCGGGGAGCTGTTTTTT. Its protein is CSAKREGVTGELFF.

The V call is TRBV4-1, the J call TRBJ1-1; 8 positions match TRBD1. V trimming: 7 bases; J trimming: 1 base; junction bases outside the gene matches: 20. Per germline, CDR1 MGHRA and CDR2 YSYEKL. This CDR3 region has 19 residues. CDR3 DNA: TGCGCCAGCAATCGGGGTATGACCGTGACAGGGGCGAGGAACACTGAAGCTTTCTTT. Its protein is CASNRGMTVTGARNTEAFF.

This chain uses TRBV6-2 or TRBV6-3 with TRBJ1-1; no reliable D call. CDR3 length: 12 residues. The germline gives CDR1 MNHEY, CDR2 SVGEGT. Trimming left V 7 bases short and J 3 bases short, with 9 bases between. In nucleotides, the CDR3 is TGTGCCAGCACCGAAACGGACACTGAAGCTTTCTTT. It is translated as CASTETDTEAFF.

This clonotype was counted only a few times. The chain uses TRBV7-9 and TRBJ1-2; TRBD1 aligns across 9 bases. The germline V gene has CDR1 SEHNR and CDR2 FQNEAQ (reference sequence). Trimming removed 5 bases from V and 7 bases from J; junction bases left unmatched: 8. This CDR3 has 14 residues. This chain's CDR3 is CASSLAQGAFGYTF. The CDR3 nucleotides are TGTGCCAGCAGCCTCGCACAGGGGGCGTTTGGCTACACCTTC.

The J gene is TRBJ2-5, the V gene TRBV12-3 or TRBV12-4, with 10 bases fitting TRBD1. The CDR3 is 14 residues long. The trim removed 3 bases at V and 11 bases at J, leaving 9 bases unmatched. In DNA, the CDR3 is TGTGCCAGCAGTTTGGACAGGGGGTACAATGAGCAGTACTTC. Protein product: CASSLDRGYNEQYF.

The V and J genes are TRBV30 and TRBJ2-3; 7 nucleotides agree with TRBD1. Trimming at V came to 2 bases and at J to 0 bases, leaving 5 bases not matched to a gene. CDR1 GTSNPN and CDR2 SVGIG come from the germline V gene (reference sequence). The CDR3 extends over 15 amino acids. The CDR3 here is CAWSLTGASTDTQYF. CDR3 DNA sequence: TGTGCCTGGAGTCTAACAGGGGCCAGCACAGATACGCAGTATTTT.

In the case of this clonotype: A much larger clone lies a single base off, so this may be a read error. The chain carries TRBV25-1 and TRBJ2-5; TRBD1 matches 7 bases. CDR1 is MGHDK and CDR2 is SYGVNS in the germline V gene. CDR3 length equals 15 residues. Trimming at V came to 4 bases and at J to 5 bases, leaving 10 bases not matched to a gene. CDR3 amino acids: CASSGQGSGIETQYF. The CDR3 coding sequence is TGTGCCAGCAGTGGACAGGGATCGGGGATCGAGACCCAGTACTTC.

This sequence joins TRBV12-3 or TRBV12-4 and TRBJ2-3; D possibly corresponds to TRBD1 (5 bases). This CDR3 spans 14 amino acids. V was trimmed by 8 bases and J by 0 bases, leaving 12 bases between them. CDR3 coding DNA: TGTGCCAGCCGACTCAGGGCGAGCACAGATACGCAGTATTTT. This codes for CASRLRASTDTQYF.

This clonotype was seen a few times. The rearrangement links TRBV18 to TRBJ2-1; no clear D gene. Trimming stripped 5 bases from V and 6 bases from J, with 11 bases between. The CDR3 spans 13 residues. Germline assignment: CDR1 KGHSH and CDR2 LQKENI. CDR3 loop: CASSTVYGNEQFF. The CDR3 region has the DNA TGTGCCAGCTCAACGGTTTATGGCAATGAGCAGTTCTTC. Full variable domain (rest looked up from reference TRBV18 and TRBJ2-1): NAGVMQNPRHLVRRRGQEARLRCSPMKGHSHVYWYRQLPEEGLKFMVYLQKENIIDESGMPKERFSAEFPKEGPSILRIQQVVRGDSAAYFCASSTVYGNEQFFGPGTRLTVL.

This chain links TRBV12-3 or TRBV12-4 with TRBJ2-3; 8 bases are shared with TRBD2. The V gene end was trimmed by 6 bases and the J gene end by 2 bases; junction bases not matched to a gene: 4. The CDR3 consists of 14 residues. The CDR3: CASSGGAVTDTQYF. In nucleotides, the CDR3 is TGTGCCAGCAGCGGGGGGGCTGTCACAGATACGCAGTATTTT.

V and J are TRBV7-9 and TRBJ2-5; TRBD2 matches at 7 bases. Germline loops: CDR1 SEHNR, CDR2 FQNEAQ (reference sequence). Losses at the gene ends were 5 bases for V and 4 bases for J; bases not matched to a gene: 22. There are 19 residues in the CDR3. CDR3 bases: TGTGCCAGCAGCCTTAACGAAGGGTTCGCCCGGGCGGGAGCAGAGACCCAGTACTTC. Translating gives CASSLNEGFARAGAETQYF.

The rearrangement joins TRBV7-8 to TRBJ1-1; D ambiguous. This CDR3 has 14 residues. Germline CDR1 reads SGHVS; CDR2 reads FQNEAQ. Trimming shortened V by 10 bases and J by 4 bases, and 19 bases separated the two germline ends. CDR3 coding DNA: TGTGCCACCCACGTCTTCGGGGATGCCACTGAAGCTTTCTTT. This encodes CATHVFGDATEAFF.

This clonotype was seen more than once but under ten times. The chain carries TRBV6-6 and TRBJ1-2, with 8 nucleotides matching TRBD1. With 7 bases clipped from V and 5 bases from J, the junction kept 3 bases outside the gene matches. There are 12 residues in the CDR3. Germline assignment: CDR1 MNHNY and CDR2 SVGAGI (reference sequence). The CDR3 coding sequence is TGTGCCAGCAATAACAGGGGGTATGGCTACACCTTC. This encodes CASNNRGYGYTF.

This clonotype was observed a handful of times. The genes are TRBV20-1 and TRBJ2-7, with D unresolved. The CDR3 loop spans 13 amino acids. The germline V and J ends were trimmed by 8 bases and 5 bases, with 19 bases remaining between them. The germline CDR1 and CDR2 sequences are DFQATT and SNEGSKA (reference sequence). The DNA for the CDR3 is TGCAGTTCAGTCGGTAGAACCCCCCACGAGCAGTACTTC. It translates to CSSVGRTPHEQYF.

At least ten counts were recorded for this clonotype. The chain employs TRBV29-1 and TRBJ2-1; D is perhaps TRBD1 (6 bases). V lost 3 bases, J lost 1 base, and 10 bases lay in between. CDR1 SQVTM and CDR2 ANQGSEA come from the germline V gene. The CDR3 is made up of 14 amino acids. Written as DNA, the CDR3 is TGCAGCGTTGATCCAGGGGCATCCTACAATGAGCAGTTCTTC. The encoded protein is CSVDPGASYNEQFF.

A few counts support this clonotype. The chain is built from TRBV2 and TRBJ2-3, with D hard to call. Germline CDR1 reads SNHLY; CDR2 reads FYNNEI. Trimming left V 9 bases short and J 1 base short, with 2 bases between. This CDR3 has 10 residues. Here the CDR3 reads CARGTDTQYF. CDR3 sequence (DNA): TGTGCCAGAGGCACAGATACGCAGTATTTT.

This clonotype was recorded many times. J is TRBJ2-7 and V is TRBV6-2 or TRBV6-3, with D perhaps TRBD2 (7 bases). CDR1 is MNHEY, CDR2 SVGEGT, per germline. Trimming took off 0 bases at V and 4 bases at J, with 10 bases between the two ends. CDR3 size: 14 residues. CDR3 residues: CASSYSGGRYEQYF. The CDR3 nucleotides are TGTGCCAGCAGTTACTCGGGGGGGCGATACGAGCAGTACTTC.